This T cell receptor beta chain was identified in a study of cytomegalovirus exposure and HLA in healthy donors. The CDR3 totals 14 residues. V was pared by 6 bases and J by 7 bases, with 6 bases of the junction left unmatched. CDR1 is MDHEN, CDR2 SYDVKM, per germline. Assay used: immunoSEQ multiplex PCR; TCRdb lists only in-frame clones, some missing. The sample lists 71,000 or so clones; around 96% were seen once. This sequence joins TRBV28 and TRBJ2-2; 9 nucleotides match TRBD1. The sequenced sample consisted of PBMCs. The sequence was obtained from a man between 18 and 29 years old in good health and CMV-seropositive. CDR3 sequence reads: CASRIQGAGGELFF. CDR3 sequence (DNA): TGTGCCAGCAGGATACAGGGGGCGGGCGGGGAGCTGTTTTTT.